Shown below are 18 T cell receptor beta chains from a single sample sequenced in a study of long-term antiretroviral therapy in people with HIV. At the survey level, the v3.0 immunoSEQ assay was run. The protocol was immunoSEQ multiplex PCR, while the TCRdb copy is restricted to in-frame clones and leaves out a portion. Found here are tens of thousands of clones, 83% of them singletons; the top ten hold roughly 7.3%. Sequences were derived from unsorted PBMCs, sampled 0.4 years before starting antiretroviral therapy. The origin of the receptors is a man younger than 35 with HIV.

The chain recombines TRBV25-1 with TRBJ2-5, with D unclear. This CDR3 contains 14 residues. Trimming removed 6 bases from V and 5 bases from J, with 16 bases in between. CDR1 and CDR2 from the germline V gene are MGHDK and SYGVNS. The CDR3 here is CASRPAGLLETQYF. In nucleotides, the CDR3 is TGTGCCAGCAGACCTGCCGGGCTACTCGAGACCCAGTACTTC.

V gene TRBV6-6 combines with J gene TRBJ2-7; no clear D gene. CDR3 length equals 13 residues. Germline loops: CDR1 MNHNY, CDR2 SVGAGI (reference sequence). V gave up 6 bases and J gave up 3 bases, with 12 bases separating them. The CDR3 here is CASSLAENYEQYF. CDR3 in DNA: TGTGCCAGCAGCCTCGCCGAAAACTACGAGCAGTACTTC.

This chain links TRBV28 with TRBJ2-1; 11 bases are shared with TRBD2. CDR1 is MDHEN, CDR2 SYDVKM, per germline. CDR3 size: 16 residues. Trimming took 4 bases from V and 1 from J; bases not matched to a gene: 3. This CDR3 is CASSYLAGGSYNEQFF. In nucleotides, the CDR3 is TGTGCCAGCAGTTACCTAGCGGGGGGATCCTACAATGAGCAGTTCTTC. Complete variable domain (other parts from reference TRBV28 and TRBJ2-1): DVKVTQSSRYLVKRTGEKVFLECVQDMDHENMFWYRQDPGLGLRLIYFSYDVKMKEKGDIPEGYSVSREKKERFSLILESASTNQTSMYLCASSYLAGGSYNEQFFGPGTRLTVL.

This clone was picked up one time. This chain connects TRBV7-2 to TRBJ2-1, with 7 bases that match TRBD2. CDR3 size: 14 residues. The germline V gene has CDR1 SGHTA and CDR2 FQGNSA. J gave up 10 bases and V 4 bases, and 10 bases lay outside the gene matches. The CDR3 nucleotides are TGTGCCAGCAGCTCACCGGGAGGCGCAGAAGAGCAGTTCTTC. Protein product: CASSSPGGAEEQFF.

The CDR3 is CASTDQGRSTEAFF. The DNA for the CDR3 is TGTGCCAGCACCGATCAGGGGCGGAGCACTGAAGCTTTCTTT. This chain uses TRBV7-8 with TRBJ1-1; tentatively, D is TRBD1 (6 bases). Trimming removed 7 bases from V and 4 bases from J, with 16 bases in between. CDR1 is SGHVS and CDR2 is FQNEAQ in the germline V gene. This CDR3 is built from 14 residues.

The chain uses TRBV19 and TRBJ1-5; perhaps TRBD1 as D (6 bases). From germline, CDR1 is LNHDA and CDR2 SQIVND (reference sequence). The V and J ends lost 5 bases and 5 bases respectively, with 19 bases between them. The CDR3 runs 16 residues. The CDR3 coding sequence is TGTGCCAGTAGTCCGTCCTATTTGGGGGGGCATCAGCCCCAGCATTTT. Protein sequence: CASSPSYLGGHQPQHF.

The chain has TRBV4-3 and TRBJ1-4; 9 bases align to TRBD1. Germline CDR1 reads LGHNA; CDR2 reads YSLEER. Trimming cost V 4 bases and J 4 bases; bases outside gene matches: 10. The CDR3 is 17 residues long. CDR3 sequence reads: CASSPGQGTNSNEKLFF. The DNA of the CDR3 is TGCGCCAGCAGCCCGGGACAGGGAACCAATAGTAATGAAAAACTGTTTTTT.

The genes are TRBV12-5 and TRBJ1-2; weak D call: TRBD1 (5 bases). Germline assignment: CDR1 LGHNT and CDR2 FRNRAP. The V end was cut by 2 bases, the J end by 3 bases, with 25 bases between. The CDR3 has 19 amino acids. CDR3 bases: TGTGCTAGTGGTTTGTCAACTCGAACCATCAGGGATATCGACTATGGCTACACCTTC. As protein: CASGLSTRTIRDIDYGYTF.

This chain links TRBV7-8 with TRBJ2-7, with a possible D match to TRBD2 (5 bases). V was cut by 1 base and J by 4 bases, with 20 bases left in between. The length of the CDR3 is 17 residues. From germline, CDR1 is SGHVS and CDR2 FQNEAQ. The CDR3 loop reads CASSLVPPGLFVYEQYF. The CDR3 DNA follows: TGTGCCAGCAGCTTAGTACCCCCCGGACTGTTTGTGTACGAGCAGTACTTC.

The chain carries TRBV28 and TRBJ1-1; D not certain. The CDR3 contains 14 residues. The V end was cut by 5 bases, the J end by 4 bases, with 14 bases between. The germline V gene has CDR1 MDHEN and CDR2 SYDVKM. CDR3 DNA: TGTGCCAGCAGTCTACCACGGGAGGCCACTGAAGCTTTCTTT. Encoded protein: CASSLPREATEAFF.

This clone was seen just once. The genes are TRBV13 and TRBJ2-3; 8 bases match TRBD2. Trimming cost V 5 bases and J 2 bases; bases outside gene matches: 9. The CDR3 covers 16 residues. Germline loops: CDR1 PRHDT, CDR2 FYEKMQ (reference sequence). Written as DNA, the CDR3 is TGTGCCAGCAGCCAGGTGGGACTAGGGTTCACAGATACGCAGTATTTT. Protein: CASSQVGLGFTDTQYF.

V is TRBV7-9 and J is TRBJ2-1; D remains ambiguous. The germline V gene encodes CDR1 SEHNR and CDR2 FQNEAQ (reference sequence). V lost 8 bases and J 6 bases, leaving 11 bases between the germline ends. The CDR3 sequence is 12 residues long. DNA for the CDR3: TGTGCCAGCCCCTCGTGGGGCAATGAGCAGTTCTTC. This gives the protein CASPSWGNEQFF.

V is TRBV5-4 and J is TRBJ1-3; D is unresolved. The CDR3 is 15 amino acids. CDR1 is SGHNT, CDR2 YYREEE, per germline (reference sequence). V was trimmed by 0 bases and J by 0 bases, leaving 7 bases between them. CDR3 sequence reads: CASSLAAHSGNTIYF. Here the CDR3 DNA reads TGTGCCAGCAGCTTGGCCGCCCACTCTGGAAACACCATATATTTT.

With respect to this clone: The junction and the germline gene differ at one end; a read error may be behind it. This rearrangement joins TRBV7-7 to TRBJ2-1; 11 nucleotides line up with TRBD2. The CDR3 extends over 15 amino acids. Germline values: CDR1 SSHAT, CDR2 FNYEAQ (reference sequence). DNA of the CDR3: TGTGCTAGCAGCCCCGGGACTAGCGGCTACAATGAGCAGTTCTTC. This codes for CASSPGTSGYNEQFF.

The chain couples TRBV27 to TRBJ1-5, with unresolved D. CDR1 and CDR2 (germline): MNHEY, SMNVEV (reference sequence). V lost 7 bases and J 2 bases, leaving 12 bases between the germline ends. The CDR3 sequence is 14 residues long. Written as DNA, the CDR3 is TGTGCCAGCACGGCGGCGTTGGGCAATCAGCCCCAGCATTTT. The encoded protein is CASTAALGNQPQHF.

The chain joins TRBV27 to TRBJ2-7; D not resolved. The CDR3 runs 15 residues. Trimming shortened V by 1 base and J by 4 bases, and 14 bases separated the two germline ends. Looked up from germline, CDR1 is MNHEY and CDR2 is SMNVEV (reference sequence). CDR3 bases: TGTGCCAGCAGTTTATACCATTATAATAATTACGAGCAGTACTTC. It specifies CASSLYHYNNYEQYF.

The chain uses TRBV4-1 and TRBJ2-2; the match to TRBD2 covers 10 bases. Germline assignment: CDR1 MGHRA and CDR2 YSYEKL. V gave up 4 bases and J gave up 5 bases; unmatched junction bases: 10. This CDR3 has 17 amino acids. The CDR3 coding sequence is TGCGCCAGCAGCCCTCTTCTAGCGGGAGTTGGTACCGGGGAGCTGTTTTTT. The encoded protein is CASSPLLAGVGTGELFF.

The V call is TRBV7-3, the J call TRBJ1-3; TRBD1 matches at 7 bases. There are 15 residues in the CDR3. The germline V gene has CDR1 SGHTA and CDR2 FQGTGA. The V gene end was trimmed by 5 bases and the J gene end by 2 bases; junction bases not matched to a gene: 6. For the CDR3, the DNA is TGTGCCAGCAGCATCCAGGGGGGCCCTGGAAACACCATATATTTT. Translation gives CASSIQGGPGNTIYF.